This is a list of T cell receptor beta chains from one sample in a study of T cells after posttransplantation cyclophosphamide. Sequencing was performed with immunoSEQ multiplex PCR; in TCRdb, only in-frame clones are kept and a portion is missing. The data hold about 2,500 clones, with around 85% observed a single time. The sample consisted of PBMCs, taken after allogeneic stem cell transplant with posttransplant cyclophosphamide. The receptors stem from a young adult male patient who received an allogeneic stem cell transplant from a related donor, was CMV-positive, and had acute GVHD only. Some of the T cells might come from the graft donor. The CDR3 runs from the conserved cysteine through the conserved F or W. The order of the fields is V gene, clone size, D gene, J gene, CDR3 DNA, CDR3 protein. The D gene is left open where the match is weak. For some rows the clone size is stated as once, few or many, or as a class when expanded; others skip it.

V: TRBV14
size: NA
D: TRBD1
J: TRBJ1-4
DNA: TGTGCCAGCAGCCAAGGAGCACAGGGGGCCGCAAAACTGTTTTTT
CDR3: CASSQGAQGAAKLFF

V: TRBV19
size: NA
D: NA
J: TRBJ1-5
DNA: TGTGCCAGTAGCGTCTCTTCCGGGGAGAAGCCCCAGCATTTT
CDR3: CASSVSSGEKPQHF

V: TRBV2
size: NA
D: NA
J: TRBJ1-2
DNA: TGTGCCAGCTCGGGACAAGAGACCTATGGCTACACCTTC
CDR3: CASSGQETYGYTF

V: TRBV7-2
size: NA
D: NA
J: TRBJ1-2
DNA: TGTGCCAGCAGTGGTAATCCCGGACAGTCCCCAGTGCGCTACACCTTC
CDR3: CASSGNPGQSPVRYTF

V: TRBV30
size: NA
D: NA
J: TRBJ2-1
DNA: TGTGCCTGGAGTTGGAGAGCCGTAGGTGAGCAGTTCTTC
CDR3: CAWSWRAVGEQFF

V: TRBV5-1
size: NA
D: TRBD2
J: TRBJ2-2
DNA: TGCGCCAGCAGCTTGGGCGGGGGACTAGCGTACCCGAACACCGGGGAGCTGTTTTTT
CDR3: CASSLGGGLAYPNTGELFF

V: TRBV7-8
size: NA
D: NA
J: TRBJ1-2
DNA: TGTGCCAGCAGCGACAGGACTTTCTATGGCTACACCTTC
CDR3: CASSDRTFYGYTF

V: TRBV7-2
size: NA
D: TRBD1
J: TRBJ1-1
DNA: TGTGCCAGCAGCTTAGGGCCTCCCTTACAGGGGGCATTTACTGAAGCTTTCTTT
CDR3: CASSLGPPLQGAFTEAFF

V: TRBV6-5
size: NA
D: TRBD1
J: TRBJ1-2
DNA: TGTGCCAGCAGGGGACCCCGTCAGGGGGTTGACTACACCTTC
CDR3: CASRGPRQGVDYTF

V: TRBV28
size: NA
D: TRBD1
J: TRBJ1-2
DNA: TGTGCCATCAGGGGGGGAAATAACTATGGCTACACCTTC
CDR3: CAIRGGNNYGYTF

V: TRBV11-2
size: NA
D: NA
J: TRBJ2-7
DNA: TGTGCCAGCAGCTACCGGGACAACGGCCACGAGCAGTACTTC
CDR3: CASSYRDNGHEQYF

V: TRBV6-5
size: NA
D: TRBD1
J: TRBJ1-5
DNA: TGTGCCAGCAGAAACAGGGGGGACGGCAATCAGCCCCAGCATTTT
CDR3: CASRNRGDGNQPQHF

V: TRBV5-5
size: once
D: TRBD1
J: TRBJ1-2
DNA: TGTGCCAGCAGCTCGTCCCGGGACAGGGGACCTAACTATGGCTACACCTTC
CDR3: CASSSSRDRGPNYGYTF

V: TRBV6-4
size: NA
D: NA
J: TRBJ1-2
DNA: TGTGCCAGCAGTGACGAAACAGGCTCTTATGGCTACACCTTC
CDR3: CASSDETGSYGYTF

V: TRBV19
size: NA
D: NA
J: TRBJ1-6
DNA: TGTGCCAGTAGTTCCCGGAGCTCCTATAATTCACCCCTCCACTTT
CDR3: CASSSRSSYNSPLHF

V: TRBV7-2
size: NA
D: NA
J: TRBJ1-1
DNA: TGTGCCAGCAGCTTAATGGGGACAAACACTGAAGCTTTCTTT
CDR3: CASSLMGTNTEAFF

V: TRBV4-2
size: once
D: TRBD1
J: TRBJ1-2
DNA: TGTGCCAGCAGCCAAGACAGGGGGGTAGGCTACACCTTC
CDR3: CASSQDRGVGYTF

V: TRBV14
size: NA
D: TRBD2
J: TRBJ2-1
DNA: TGTGCCAGCAGCCCAGCGGGGGCCTACTACAATGAGCAGTTCTTC
CDR3: CASSPAGAYYNEQFF

V: TRBV19
size: NA
D: TRBD1
J: TRBJ1-1
DNA: TGTGCCAGTAGTATATCTGGGACAGGGTGGACTGAAGCTTTCTTT
CDR3: CASSISGTGWTEAFF

V: TRBV11-2
size: NA
D: NA
J: TRBJ1-6
DNA: TGTGCCAGCAGCTCAGGGTTGCCCCTCCACTTT
CDR3: CASSSGLPLHF

V: TRBV7-2
size: NA
D: NA
J: TRBJ1-1
DNA: TGTGCCAGCAGAAGGGGCACCTCCAACACTGAAGCTTTCTTT
CDR3: CASRRGTSNTEAFF

V: TRBV4-1
size: once
D: NA
J: TRBJ1-1
DNA: TGCGCCAGCAGCCAAGTCGAGGGGGGGCCCGCTTTCTTT
CDR3: CASSQVEGGPAFF

V: TRBV7-6
size: NA
D: TRBD1
J: TRBJ1-4
DNA: TGTGCCAGCAGCCTTGGGGACAGGGAGCGGAGGGAAAAACTGTTTTTT
CDR3: CASSLGDRERREKLFF

V: TRBV10-2
size: NA
D: NA
J: TRBJ1-5
DNA: TGCGCCAGCAGCCAACGACAGGCTGTGAGCAATCAGCCCCAGCATTTT
CDR3: CASSQRQAVSNQPQHF

V: TRBV9
size: NA
D: NA
J: TRBJ1-2
DNA: TGTGCCAGCAGCGTAGATGGGTGGGGGGAGCATGGCTACACCTTC
CDR3: CASSVDGWGEHGYTF

V: TRBV28
size: NA
D: TRBD1
J: TRBJ2-5
DNA: TGTGCCAGCAGTTTAGGGACAGAACAAGAGACCCAGTACTTC
CDR3: CASSLGTEQETQYF

V: TRBV2
size: NA
D: NA
J: TRBJ1-6
DNA: TGTGCCAGCAGTGGAGACAGACCATATAATTCACCCCTCCACTTT
CDR3: CASSGDRPYNSPLHF

V: TRBV18
size: NA
D: TRBD1
J: TRBJ2-1
DNA: TGTGCCAGCTCATCCGACAGGGGGAATGAGCAGTTCTTC
CDR3: CASSSDRGNEQFF

V: TRBV19
size: NA
D: TRBD1
J: TRBJ1-5
DNA: TGTGCCAGTAGTCCCAGACAGGGAGGTAGCAATCAGCCCCAGCATTTT
CDR3: CASSPRQGGSNQPQHF

V: TRBV15
size: NA
D: TRBD1
J: TRBJ1-2
DNA: TGTGCCACCAGCAGAGGGACAGGGACCGGCTACACCTTC
CDR3: CATSRGTGTGYTF